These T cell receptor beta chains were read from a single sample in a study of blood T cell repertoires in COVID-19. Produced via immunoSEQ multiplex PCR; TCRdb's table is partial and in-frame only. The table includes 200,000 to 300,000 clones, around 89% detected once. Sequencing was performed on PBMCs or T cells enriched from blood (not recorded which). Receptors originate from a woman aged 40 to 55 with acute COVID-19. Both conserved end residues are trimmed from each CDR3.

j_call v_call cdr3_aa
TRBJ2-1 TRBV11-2 ASSPAGDSYNEQF
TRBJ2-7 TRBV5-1 ASYSGVSSYEQY
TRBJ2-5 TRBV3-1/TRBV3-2 ASSHLTSGTDEETQY
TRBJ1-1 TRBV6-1 ASSETHRGLFSTEAF
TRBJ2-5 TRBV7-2 ASSLDSWTQY
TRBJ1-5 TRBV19 ASTRGGNQPQH
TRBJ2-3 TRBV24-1 ATSQAGGTDTQY
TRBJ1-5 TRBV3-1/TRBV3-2 ASSQGRARNQPQH
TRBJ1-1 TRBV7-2 ASSLVTRDRGSNTEAF
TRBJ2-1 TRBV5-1 ASSLEAGVYNEQF
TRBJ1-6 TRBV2 AIRILDSNSPLH
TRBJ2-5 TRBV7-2 ASGTSGRRETQY